This T cell receptor (beta chain) derives from a study of graft-versus-host responses after intestinal transplantation. In the study overall: Anti-thymocyte globulin served as induction for all recipients, who then took tacrolimus and steroids for three to four years.

General observations from the study: The authors found GvH clones in recipient marrow, some appearing first in ileum or blood.

The authors combined approximately 200,000 CFSE-labeled responder cells with approximately 200,000 irradiated, violet-dye-labeled stimulator cells in plates. Repertoires were generated with immunoSEQ multiplex PCR, while TCRdb's copy carries only in-frame clones and drops some. The sample carries approximately 14,000 clones, roughly 32% recorded once. This clone was observed a few times. CDR3 length equals 11 residues. In germline, CDR1 is MNHGY, CDR2 SVAAGI. V dropped 3 bases and J dropped 7 bases, with 7 bases sitting between them. This chain links TRBV6-9 with TRBJ2-7; maybe TRBD2 (6 bases). The sequence was obtained from a human patient who received an intestinal transplant. The source material was alloreactive CD8+ T cells from a mixed lymphocyte reaction culture, sampled before intestinal transplant. As for subset: CFSE-low proliferating T cells sorted from roughly 6-day pre-transplant mixed lymphocyte reaction (GvH or HvG direction). As DNA, the CDR3 is TGTGCCAGCAGTTACGGAGGGGAGCAGTACTTC. This sequence encodes CASSYGGEQYF.